The 10 T cell receptor beta chains in this list originate from one sample, sequenced in a study of radiation and T cells in renal cell carcinoma. TCRdb's copy holds only in-frame clones and misses some; the assay was immunoSEQ multiplex PCR. The data contain roughly 82,000 clones, about 88% of them singletons. Time point defined: blood 4 weeks post-SBRT, at nephrectomy. Specified treatment: 15 Gy SBRT to primary tumor, nephrectomy 4 weeks later. Specimen: blood, collected from a patient whose treatment included radiotherapy and nephrectomy. These receptor sequences come from a woman in her sixties or seventies with renal cell carcinoma.

CDR3 protein: CASSQGQGWNEKLFF. The CDR3 DNA reads as TGCGCCAGCAGCCAAGGACAGGGTTGGAATGAAAAACTGTTTTTT. The gene calls are TRBV4-1 and TRBJ1-4; TRBD1 matches 7 bases. The CDR3 contains 15 residues. Trimming took 1 base from V and 5 from J; bases not matched to a gene: 4. The germline CDR1 and CDR2 sequences are MGHRA and YSYEKL.

The chain combines TRBV5-4 with TRBJ2-7; tentatively, D is TRBD1 (5 bases). The length of the CDR3 is 13 residues. CDR1 and CDR2 from the germline V gene are SGHNT and YYREEE (reference sequence). V lost 4 bases and J 3 bases, leaving 11 bases between the germline ends. The CDR3 reads CASSTDTYYEQYF. The CDR3 DNA sequence: TGTGCCAGCAGCACGGACACTTACTACGAGCAGTACTTC.

V usage is TRBV28 and J usage is TRBJ1-5; D unresolved. Germline V CDR1 and CDR2: MDHEN, SYDVKM. V gave up 10 bases and J gave up 5 bases, with 12 bases separating them. The CDR3 has 12 amino acids. The chain's CDR3 is CATHTEDQPQHF. CDR3 sequence (DNA): TGTGCCACCCACACGGAAGATCAGCCCCAGCATTTT. The full variable domain, completed using reference TRBV28 and TRBJ1-5, is DVKVTQSSRYLVKRTGEKVFLECVQDMDHENMFWYRQDPGLGLRLIYFSYDVKMKEKGDIPEGYSVSREKKERFSLILESASTNQTSMYLCATHTEDQPQHFGDGTRLSIL.

This chain links TRBV27 with TRBJ1-6, with D maybe TRBD1 (5 bases). CDR3 length: 15 amino acids. The V and J ends lost 2 bases and 8 bases respectively, with 13 bases between them. The germline gives CDR1 MNHEY, CDR2 SMNVEV (reference sequence). The DNA for the CDR3 is TGTGCCAGCAGTTTAGGAAGGACCAGGGATTCACCCCTCCACTTT. Protein: CASSLGRTRDSPLHF.

The chain carries TRBV30 and TRBJ1-1; TRBD1 is a possible D gene (5 bases). Germline V lookup: CDR1 GTSNPN, CDR2 SVGIG (reference sequence). The CDR3 loop spans 15 amino acids. V was cut by 3 bases and J by 1 base, with 15 bases left in between. Written as DNA, the CDR3 is TGTGCCTGGAGCCCCCGGTGGGGGGGGAACACTGAAGCTTTCTTT. It is translated as CAWSPRWGGNTEAFF.

This chain joins TRBV2 and TRBJ2-3; D is uncertain. Germline CDR1 and CDR2: SNHLY and FYNNEI. Trimming stripped 6 bases from V and 4 bases from J, with 5 bases between. The CDR3 runs 11 residues. The CDR3 nucleotides read TGTGCCAGCAGAATAGCAGATACGCAGTATTTT. This encodes CASRIADTQYF.

In this sample, this clone turned up once. V and J are TRBV14 and TRBJ2-5; D possibly corresponds to TRBD1 (6 bases). CDR1 is SGHDN, CDR2 FVKESK, per germline. V gave up 4 bases and J gave up 7 bases, with 7 bases separating them. The CDR3 length is 11 residues. The DNA of the CDR3 is TGTGCCAGCAGCCCAGGGGTGACCCAGTACTTC. Translation: CASSPGVTQYF.

The chain links TRBV30 to TRBJ1-2; a possible D gene is TRBD1 (5 bases). The V end lost 1 base, the J end lost 6 bases, and 12 bases lay between the germline ends. Germline V gene sequence: CDR1 GTSNPN, CDR2 SVGIG (reference sequence). This CDR3 contains 13 residues. CDR3 sequence reads: CAWSDGWGDGYTF. CDR3 bases: TGTGCCTGGAGTGACGGGTGGGGGGATGGCTACACCTTC.

V gene TRBV4-3 combines with J gene TRBJ1-6; TRBD1 might be the D (6 bases). Trimming pared 1 base from V and 7 bases from J, leaving 8 bases between. The germline CDR1 and CDR2 sequences are LGHNA and YSLEER. The CDR3 runs to 14 residues. CDR3 in DNA: TGCGCCAGCAGCCAAGGAACAGGGAATTCACCCCTCCACTTT. It codes for CASSQGTGNSPLHF.

The chain is built from TRBV7-2 and TRBJ1-5; D remains unclear. The CDR3 loop spans 16 amino acids. V shed 2 bases and J shed 4 bases, with 15 bases lying between them. The germline V gene has CDR1 SGHTA and CDR2 FQGNSA. The CDR3 DNA reads TGTGCCAGCAGCTTACTAGGTGGGCAGGATAATCAGCCCCAGCATTTT. This translates into CASSLLGGQDNQPQHF.